This T cell receptor beta chain was obtained from a study of breast tumors, draining lymph nodes, adjacent tissues. Findings of the study overall: That most tumor T cells come from lymph nodes remained unproven.

The lymph nodes were axillary draining lymph nodes from breast cancer patients. TCRdb processed the multiplex PCR reads anew with MiXCR; each CDR3 protein has one entry. The sample lists more than 85,000 distinct CDR3 sequences; 21% were seen once. Many counts were recorded for this clonotype. Its antigen is still unknown. Germline V gives CDR1 SGHDT, CDR2 YYEEEE. The CDR3 has 17 amino acids. V dropped 6 bases and J dropped 7 bases, with 28 bases sitting between them. Source material: axillary lymph node tissue. The receptor comes from a female donor with breast cancer. Some clones in this sample may be carry-over from other donors' samples. The chain uses TRBV5-6 and TRBJ1-2; the D gene is possibly TRBD1 (5 bases). The CDR3 loop is CASTAGGGFAFLSGYTF. Here the CDR3 DNA reads TGTGCCAGCACCGCCGGTGGGGGGTTCGCTTTTCTCTCTGGCTACACCTTC.